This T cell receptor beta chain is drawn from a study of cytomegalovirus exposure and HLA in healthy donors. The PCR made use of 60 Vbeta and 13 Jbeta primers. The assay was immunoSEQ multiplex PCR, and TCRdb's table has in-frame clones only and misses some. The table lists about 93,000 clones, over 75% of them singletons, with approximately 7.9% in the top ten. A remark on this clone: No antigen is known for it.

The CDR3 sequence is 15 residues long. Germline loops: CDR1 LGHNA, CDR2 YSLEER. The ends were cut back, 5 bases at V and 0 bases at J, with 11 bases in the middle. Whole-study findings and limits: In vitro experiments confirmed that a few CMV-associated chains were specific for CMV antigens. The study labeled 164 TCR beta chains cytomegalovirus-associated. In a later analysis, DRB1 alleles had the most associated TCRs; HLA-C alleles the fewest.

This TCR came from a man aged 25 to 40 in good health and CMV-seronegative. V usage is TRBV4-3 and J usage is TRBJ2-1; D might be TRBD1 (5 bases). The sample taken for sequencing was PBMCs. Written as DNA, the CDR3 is TGCGCCAGCAGCAAGGAGACAGCCTCCTACAATGAGCAGTTCTTC. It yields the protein CASSKETASYNEQFF.